This T cell receptor beta chain was identified in a study of cytomegalovirus exposure and HLA in healthy donors. Turning to the study itself: Later analysis reported that the roughly 130 validation repertoires shared the platform of the 600 to 750 first-cohort repertoires. Notes on the study in general: Cytomegalovirus association was listed for about 170 TCR beta chains. Rarity characterized most TCR sequences, yet some public TCRs appeared in many donors.

The CDR3 extends over 15 amino acids. Trimming removed 0 bases at V and 1 base at J, with 8 bases between. CDR1 is WNHNN and CDR2 is SYGVQD in the germline V gene (reference sequence). As for this clone: The antigen is not known.

Here immunoSEQ multiplex PCR was the method, and the copy in TCRdb shows in-frame clones only, minus some. The repertoire has about 130,000 clones, 82% of them found once; the top ten carry 30%. This chain joins TRBV10-1 and TRBJ2-3; perhaps TRBD2 as D (6 bases). This sequence originates from a man in his thirties or forties in good health and CMV-seropositive. Source material: PBMCs. CDR3 coding DNA: TGCGCCAGCAGTGAGTCGGCTAGCGGCACAGATACGCAGTATTTT. Protein product: CASSESASGTDTQYF.